This record concerns one T cell receptor (beta chain) sequence. This specimen belongs to a study of spatial heterogeneity in lung cancer. Time point denoted: blood at routine non-recurrence follow-up after resection. Germline assignment: CDR1 SGHNT and CDR2 YENEEA. With 8 bases clipped from V and 4 bases from J, the junction kept 7 bases outside the gene matches. The CDR3 totals 14 residues. TCRdb re-called the 5' RACE reads through MiXCR, storing one row per CDR3 protein. The sample has approximately 93,000 distinct CDR3 sequences; roughly 19% are singletons. This rearrangement joins TRBV11-3 to TRBJ2-2; 7 bases align to TRBD1. The receptor's source is a male donor with early-stage non-small cell lung cancer. The material was PBMCs, obtained at follow-up. The CDR3 DNA sequence: TGTGCCAGCCAACAGGGGTTGGGCACCGGGGAGCTGTTTTTT. Translating it yields CASQQGLGTGELFF.